These 6 T cell receptor beta chains originate from one sample sequenced in a study of T cell repertoires in cytomegalovirus infection. TCRdb re-derived calls from the reads in MiXCR, one entry per CDR3 protein. The sample lists fewer than 1,000,000 distinct CDR3 sequences, around a third occurring once. No cognate antigen is known for these TCRs. The sample in question was cultured CD8+ T cells from PBMCs, obtained from culture after CMV antigen stimulation. These receptors all stem from a human donor in good health (CMV status not recorded). Some clones in this sample may be carry-over from other donors' samples.

This clonotype occurred a few times. The chain links TRBV25-1 to TRBJ2-1, with 11 bases lining up with TRBD2. Germline values: CDR1 MGHDK, CDR2 SYGVNS. CDR3 length: 18 residues. J gave up 8 bases and V 1 base, and 13 bases lay outside the gene matches. The CDR3 loop reads CASSEFFRLAGNGDEQFF. The CDR3 DNA is TGTGCCAGCAGTGAATTCTTTCGACTAGCGGGGAATGGGGATGAGCAGTTCTTC.

V gene TRBV6-6 combines with J gene TRBJ1-5; possible D gene TRBD1, 6 bases. This CDR3 is 14 amino acids long. Germline V gene data show CDR1 as MNHNY and CDR2 as SVGAGI (reference sequence). V lost 2 bases and J lost 7, with 12 bases in between. The CDR3 bases are TGTGCCAGCAGTTACGGCAGGGGAGGCCAGCCCCAGCATTTT. Translating gives CASSYGRGGQPQHF.

The V gene is TRBV28, the J gene TRBJ2-1; 9 bases agree with TRBD1. CDR3 length equals 18 residues. Trimming removed 2 bases from V and 5 bases from J; junction bases left unmatched: 13. Germline values: CDR1 MDHEN, CDR2 SYDVKM. CDR3 protein: CASSLAGQGHGGNNEQFF. CDR3 nucleotide sequence: TGTGCCAGCAGTTTAGCGGGACAGGGCCACGGGGGGAACAATGAGCAGTTCTTC. The entire variable domain, with the rest obtained from reference TRBV28 and TRBJ2-1, is as follows: DVKVTQSSRYLVKRTGEKVFLECVQDMDHENMFWYRQDPGLGLRLIYFSYDVKMKEKGDIPEGYSVSREKKERFSLILESASTNQTSMYLCASSLAGQGHGGNNEQFFGPGTRLTVL.

This clonotype was seen only a few times. The CDR3 nucleotides read TGTGCCAGCAGTTTATGGGCCCCACCTAGCGGGGGAGATAGCACAGATACGCAGTATTTT. Translation gives CASSLWAPPSGGDSTDTQYF. This chain joins TRBV12-3 or TRBV12-4 and TRBJ2-3, with 10 bases identical to TRBD2. This CDR3 is built from 20 residues. The V gene end was trimmed by 2 bases and the J gene end by 0 bases; junction bases not matched to a gene: 14.

This rearrangement joins TRBV19 to TRBJ1-2; 7 bases match TRBD1. The length of the CDR3 is 12 residues. V shed 7 bases, J shed 9 bases, and the junction held 8 bases outside the gene matches. Germline values: CDR1 LNHDA, CDR2 SQIVND (reference sequence). As DNA, the CDR3 is TGTGCCAGTACCTTCACAGGGGTGAGCTACACCTTC. This codes for CASTFTGVSYTF.

This clonotype was seen ten or more times. The chain has TRBV12-3 or TRBV12-4 and TRBJ1-5; TRBD1 aligns across 7 bases. The CDR3 has 16 residues. V lost 5 bases and J lost 3; bases outside the gene matches: 10. The CDR3 reads CASSPKDRFDNQPQHF. The CDR3, as DNA: TGTGCCAGCAGTCCGAAGGACAGGTTTGACAATCAGCCCCAGCATTTT.